Listed below are T cell receptor beta chains from one sample, sequenced in a study of blood T cell repertoires in COVID-19. Sequenced by immunoSEQ multiplex PCR; TCRdb stores in-frame clones only, minus some. The sample yields around 190,000 clones, 65% to 90% seen once. The specimen was peripheral blood. The origin of the receptors is a man aged 50 or older with active or convalescent COVID-19. CDR3s include the opening cysteine and the closing phenylalanine or tryptophan. Fields, in order: CDR3 length, D gene, V gene, clone size, J gene, CDR3 DNA, CDR3 protein. The D gene is left open where the match is weak. Part of the rows lack a size; the others show once, few, many or a class for expanded clones.

length: 14
D: NA
V: TRBV6-5
size: NA
J: TRBJ1-6
DNA: TGTGCCACCCTCAAGGGGGACCATAATTCACCCCTCCACTTT
CDR3: CATLKGDHNSPLHF

length: 11
D: NA
V: TRBV12-3/TRBV12-4
size: NA
J: TRBJ1-4
DNA: TGTGCCAGCGCCCTCGGGGAAAAACTGTTTTTT
CDR3: CASALGEKLFF

length: 15
D: TRBD2
V: TRBV29-1
size: NA
J: TRBJ2-1
DNA: TGCAGCGTTGAACTCGCCCTAGCGGGATACAATGAGCAGTTCTTC
CDR3: CSVELALAGYNEQFF

length: 17
D: NA
V: TRBV19
size: NA
J: TRBJ2-3
DNA: TGTGCCAGTAGTATAAATCTCGGGCTAGCGCTCACAGATACGCAGTATTTT
CDR3: CASSINLGLALTDTQYF

length: 13
D: TRBD1
V: TRBV29-1
size: NA
J: TRBJ1-1
DNA: TGCAGCGTTGACCGGGACAGGGGATCTGAAGCTTTCTTT
CDR3: CSVDRDRGSEAFF

length: 14
D: NA
V: TRBV6-4
size: NA
J: TRBJ1-6
DNA: TGTGCCAGCAGTGAAGTTCCGGGGAATTCACCCCTCCACTTT
CDR3: CASSEVPGNSPLHF

length: 12
D: NA
V: TRBV12-3/TRBV12-4
size: NA
J: TRBJ2-1
DNA: TGTGCCAGCAGTTTTGAGTACAATGAGCAGTTCTTC
CDR3: CASSFEYNEQFF

length: 15
D: NA
V: TRBV2
size: NA
J: TRBJ1-4
DNA: TGTGCCAGCAGGCAATACAGGGCAACTAATGAAAAACTGTTTTTT
CDR3: CASRQYRATNEKLFF

length: 14
D: NA
V: TRBV6-5
size: NA
J: TRBJ2-7
DNA: TGTGCCAGCAACATACAGGGCTCGGGATACGAGCAGTACTTC
CDR3: CASNIQGSGYEQYF

length: 14
D: NA
V: TRBV19
size: NA
J: TRBJ1-6
DNA: TGTGCCAGTAGTCTCGGACAGAATAATTCACCCCTCCACTTT
CDR3: CASSLGQNNSPLHF

length: 18
D: TRBD2
V: TRBV24-1
size: NA
J: TRBJ2-3
DNA: TGTGCCACCAGTGATCCAACCCCAGCGGGAGGGGACACAGATACGCAGTATTTT
CDR3: CATSDPTPAGGDTDTQYF

length: 15
D: NA
V: TRBV27
size: NA
J: TRBJ1-4
DNA: TGTGCCAGCAGTTTAAAAGGGTTCGGGGATGAAAAACTGTTTTTT
CDR3: CASSLKGFGDEKLFF

length: 18
D: NA
V: TRBV10-3
size: few
J: TRBJ2-2
DNA: TGTGCCATCAGTGAGAATAGCATCGCGGGCTCGAACACCGGGGAGCTGTTTTTT
CDR3: CAISENSIAGSNTGELFF

length: 15
D: TRBD1
V: TRBV28
size: few
J: TRBJ2-7
DNA: TGTGCCAGCAGGACCGGGACAGGGTTCTCCTACGAGCAGTACTTC
CDR3: CASRTGTGFSYEQYF

length: 15
D: TRBD1
V: TRBV28
size: NA
J: TRBJ1-2
DNA: TGTGCCAGCAGTTTCCAGGGGGCAGTTAACTATGGCTACACCTTC
CDR3: CASSFQGAVNYGYTF

length: 14
D: NA
V: TRBV2
size: once
J: TRBJ1-6
DNA: TGTGCCAGCAGGGGGCAGGGGCTGAATTCACCCCTCCACTTT
CDR3: CASRGQGLNSPLHF

length: 16
D: TRBD2
V: TRBV5-4
size: NA
J: TRBJ2-1
DNA: TGTGCCAGCAGCACTAGGACTAGCGGGACGTACAATGAGCAGTTCTTC
CDR3: CASSTRTSGTYNEQFF

length: 14
D: NA
V: TRBV7-9
size: NA
J: TRBJ1-4
DNA: TGTGCCAGCAGCTTAGGGTCCGGGAATGAAAAACTGTTTTTT
CDR3: CASSLGSGNEKLFF

length: 15
D: TRBD2
V: TRBV27
size: NA
J: TRBJ2-1
DNA: TGTGCCAGCAGTTTATCCCCGACTAGCGACAATGAGCAGTTCTTC
CDR3: CASSLSPTSDNEQFF

length: 15
D: NA
V: TRBV19
size: NA
J: TRBJ2-3
DNA: TGTGCCAGTAGATCCCTTACCCAGGGAGGAGATACGCAGTATTTT
CDR3: CASRSLTQGGDTQYF

length: 16
D: TRBD1
V: TRBV28
size: NA
J: TRBJ1-5
DNA: TGTGCCAGCAGTTTAGCGGGACAGGGCGTAGGGCAGCCCCAGCATTTT
CDR3: CASSLAGQGVGQPQHF

length: 14
D: TRBD1
V: TRBV29-1
size: NA
J: TRBJ1-4
DNA: TGCAGCGTTCTACCAGGGGGATTGGAGGAAAAACTGTTTTTT
CDR3: CSVLPGGLEEKLFF

length: 15
D: NA
V: TRBV7-2
size: once
J: TRBJ2-1
DNA: TGTGCCAGCAGCAAACGGGGGAGCTCCTACAATGAGCAGTTCTTC
CDR3: CASSKRGSSYNEQFF

length: 19
D: TRBD1
V: TRBV18
size: NA
J: TRBJ1-5
DNA: TGTGCCAGCTCCGACACGGGACAGGGGAAAATCGGGGGCAATCAGCCCCAGCATTTT
CDR3: CASSDTGQGKIGGNQPQHF

length: 13
D: NA
V: TRBV2
size: NA
J: TRBJ2-1
DNA: TGTGCCAGCCGACGCAAGGGGTTCGGTGAGCAGTTCTTC
CDR3: CASRRKGFGEQFF

length: 16
D: TRBD1
V: TRBV7-9
size: NA
J: TRBJ1-6
DNA: TGTGCCAGCAGCCCCCGGCGGGACAGAGATAATTCACCCCTCCACTTT
CDR3: CASSPRRDRDNSPLHF

length: 13
D: NA
V: TRBV30
size: NA
J: TRBJ1-2
DNA: TGTGCCTGGAGCCCCCCAGGGGATGGTGGCTACACCTTC
CDR3: CAWSPPGDGGYTF

length: 15
D: TRBD1
V: TRBV5-4
size: NA
J: TRBJ2-1
DNA: TGTGCCAGCAGCTGGGGACAGGGGAGTTACAATGAGCAGTTCTTC
CDR3: CASSWGQGSYNEQFF

length: 16
D: TRBD2
V: TRBV6-6
size: NA
J: TRBJ2-5
DNA: TGTGCCAGCAGTTACCAGCGGGGGGTTTCGGGAGAGACCCAGTACTTC
CDR3: CASSYQRGVSGETQYF

length: 12
D: NA
V: TRBV6-5
size: NA
J: TRBJ1-5
DNA: TGTGCCAGCAGGGGGCTGAGTCAGCCCCAGCATTTT
CDR3: CASRGLSQPQHF

length: 16
D: NA
V: TRBV25-1
size: NA
J: TRBJ2-6
DNA: TGTGCCAGCAGTGACTCCCCAGGGGCTGGGGCCAACGTCCTGACTTTC
CDR3: CASSDSPGAGANVLTF

length: 13
D: NA
V: TRBV28
size: NA
J: TRBJ1-2
DNA: TGTGCCAGCGGGGGGACGGTACTCTATGGCTACACCTTC
CDR3: CASGGTVLYGYTF

length: 15
D: NA
V: TRBV9
size: NA
J: TRBJ1-2
DNA: TGTGCCAGCAGCGTAGTCGGCCAGGGGATGAGTGGCTACACCTTC
CDR3: CASSVVGQGMSGYTF

length: 14
D: NA
V: TRBV30
size: NA
J: TRBJ2-2
DNA: TGTGCCTGGAGCATAATGAGAAACACCGGGGAGCTGTTTTTT
CDR3: CAWSIMRNTGELFF

length: 13
D: NA
V: TRBV28
size: NA
J: TRBJ2-1
DNA: TGTGCCAGCAGTAGCGAAATGGCCGATGAGCAGTTCTTC
CDR3: CASSSEMADEQFF

length: 17
D: TRBD2
V: TRBV14
size: NA
J: TRBJ2-7
DNA: TGTGCCAGCAGCCAAGATCCTAGGGCCAGCGGGAGTTACGAGCAGTACTTC
CDR3: CASSQDPRASGSYEQYF

length: 14
D: NA
V: TRBV24-1
size: NA
J: TRBJ2-1
DNA: TGTGCCACCAGTGATTTTGTTACCTACAATGAGCAGTTCTTC
CDR3: CATSDFVTYNEQFF

length: 17
D: NA
V: TRBV5-1
size: NA
J: TRBJ2-1
DNA: TGCGCCAGCAGCTTGTCTGGGGTTAGCGGTACATACAATGAGCAGTTCTTC
CDR3: CASSLSGVSGTYNEQFF

length: 15
D: TRBD1
V: TRBV7-9
size: NA
J: TRBJ1-4
DNA: TGTGCCAGCAGCTTAGCCGGGACAGGGTATGAAAAACTGTTTTTT
CDR3: CASSLAGTGYEKLFF

length: 19
D: TRBD2
V: TRBV9
size: NA
J: TRBJ2-2
DNA: TGTGCCAGCAGCCCGGGACTAGCGGGGACAGGGGCGAACACCGGGGAGCTGTTTTTT
CDR3: CASSPGLAGTGANTGELFF

length: 18
D: NA
V: TRBV12-5
size: NA
J: TRBJ2-2
DNA: TGTGCTAGTGGTTTGGTACGGGCGTGGGGGGGCGACACCGGGGAGCTGTTTTTT
CDR3: CASGLVRAWGGDTGELFF

length: 14
D: TRBD1
V: TRBV11-3
size: NA
J: TRBJ2-1
DNA: TGTGCCAGCAGCCTTAGACAGGGGATCAATGAGCAGTTCTTC
CDR3: CASSLRQGINEQFF

length: 13
D: NA
V: TRBV1
size: NA
J: TRBJ2-7
DNA: TGCACCAGCAGCCAAGTTCAGGTAAACGAGCAGTACTTC
CDR3: CTSSQVQVNEQYF

length: 14
D: NA
V: TRBV19
size: NA
J: TRBJ1-2
DNA: TGTGCCGCTGCGAAGGACACCACTAACTATGGCTACACCTTC
CDR3: CAAAKDTTNYGYTF

length: 14
D: TRBD2
V: TRBV7-2
size: once
J: TRBJ2-3
DNA: TGTGCCAGCAGCTTCAGCGGGAGTTTAGATACGCAGTATTTT
CDR3: CASSFSGSLDTQYF

length: 19
D: TRBD1
V: TRBV4-1
size: NA
J: TRBJ1-4
DNA: TGCGCCAGCAGCCGGAGAGAGGCAGGGGGAGGTTCAACTAATGAAAAACTGTTTTTT
CDR3: CASSRREAGGGSTNEKLFF

length: 12
D: NA
V: TRBV7-9
size: few
J: TRBJ2-7
DNA: TGTGCCAGCAGCTCCCGAGCGACCGAGCAGTACTTC
CDR3: CASSSRATEQYF